These 10 T cell receptor beta chains originate from one sample sequenced in a study of graft-versus-host responses after intestinal transplantation. The assay was immunoSEQ multiplex PCR, and TCRdb's table has in-frame clones only and misses some. Here the sample spans about 93,000 clones, 90% to 95% being singletons. These receptors lack a known antigen. This material consisted of unstimulated CD8+ T cells sorted from spleen or lymph node cells, taken before intestinal transplant. The receptors derive from a human donor who received an intestinal transplant.

The rearrangement links TRBV4-2 to TRBJ2-1; possibly TRBD1 for D (6 bases). The germline V gene encodes CDR1 LGHNA and CDR2 YNFKEQ. The CDR3 length is 14 residues. The V gene lost 4 bases and the J gene lost 4 bases, with 11 bases spanning the gap. CDR3 protein: CASSLRQEYNEQFF. CDR3 DNA sequence: TGTGCCAGCAGCCTAAGACAGGAATACAATGAGCAGTTCTTC.

The rearrangement joins TRBV2 to TRBJ1-2; maybe TRBD1 (5 bases). Germline V lookup: CDR1 SNHLY, CDR2 FYNNEI. Trimming took 7 bases from V and 5 from J, leaving 17 bases between them. This CDR3 has 14 residues. The CDR3 spells CASNEGRAAYGYTF. CDR3 in DNA: TGTGCCAGCAACGAAGGCAGGGCGGCGTATGGCTACACCTTC.

V gene TRBV5-4 combines with J gene TRBJ1-2, with TRBD1 as a possible D gene (5 bases). V lost 4 bases and J 6 bases, leaving 13 bases between the germline ends. This CDR3 comprises 13 residues. Germline V CDR1 and CDR2: SGHNT, YYREEE (reference sequence). The CDR3 is CASSGAEKDGYTF. The CDR3, as DNA: TGTGCCAGCAGCGGGGCAGAAAAGGATGGCTACACCTTC.

The rearrangement uses TRBV6-1 and TRBJ2-1; 7 nucleotides align to TRBD2. Per germline, CDR1 MNHNS and CDR2 SASEGT. V gave up 5 bases and J gave up 12 bases; unmatched junction bases: 13. The CDR3 spans 14 residues. This CDR3 is CASSPKVRGTMQFF. The CDR3 coding sequence is TGTGCCAGCAGTCCAAAAGTGAGAGGGACTATGCAGTTCTTC.

The V and J genes are TRBV29-1 and TRBJ1-2; the D gene is possibly TRBD1 (5 bases). Germline CDR1 reads SQVTM; CDR2 reads ANQGSEA. The CDR3 contains 12 residues. V dropped 1 base and J dropped 6 bases, with 9 bases sitting between them. In DNA form, the CDR3 reads TGCAGCGTTGAAGGGAGGGGTGATGGCTACACCTTC. It yields the protein CSVEGRGDGYTF.

V usage is TRBV11-1 and J usage is TRBJ2-3, with D possibly matching TRBD2 (7 bases). V was trimmed by 0 bases and J by 4 bases, leaving 14 bases between them. Germline CDR1 reads SGHAT; CDR2 reads FQDESV (reference sequence). The CDR3 runs to 16 residues. CDR3 sequence (DNA): TGTGCCAGCAGCTTAGCGAGGGGGGGAGATCCAGATACGCAGTATTTT. Translating gives CASSLARGGDPDTQYF.

This clone was observed a handful of times. V is TRBV2 and J is TRBJ2-6, with 9 nucleotides matching TRBD1. The germline V gene has CDR1 SNHLY and CDR2 FYNNEI. V shed 4 bases and J 2 bases; nucleotides not matched to a gene: 6. CDR3 length: 17 residues. The CDR3 DNA reads TGTGCCAGCAGTGGGACAGGGGTTACGACTGGGGCCAACGTCCTGACTTTC. It codes for CASSGTGVTTGANVLTF.

This sequence joins TRBV5-5 and TRBJ1-3; D possibly corresponds to TRBD1 (5 bases). Per the germline V gene, CDR1 is SGHKS and CDR2 is YYEKEE (reference sequence). The V gene lost 3 bases and the J gene lost 0 bases, with 13 bases spanning the gap. This CDR3 region has 16 residues. CDR3 sequence: CASSSYRSYSGNTIYF. CDR3 nucleotide sequence: TGTGCCAGCAGCTCTTACAGGTCATACTCTGGAAACACCATATATTTT.

The chain has TRBV11-3 and TRBJ2-2, with 7 bases aligning to TRBD1. V shed 4 bases, J shed 7 bases, and the junction held 3 bases outside the gene matches. This CDR3 contains 13 residues. Germline lookup yields CDR1 SGHNT and CDR2 YENEEA. The CDR3 region is CASSSDRIGELFF. The DNA of the CDR3 is TGTGCCAGCAGCTCGGACAGGATCGGGGAGCTGTTTTTT.

This rearrangement joins TRBV6-1 to TRBJ1-5, with 8 positions matching TRBD1. The CDR3 is made up of 16 amino acids. The V and J ends lost 0 bases and 2 bases, in that order; junction bases with no gene match: 3. Germline V gene lookup returns CDR1 MNHNS and CDR2 SASEGT. The CDR3: CASSEAPGQGNQPQHF. DNA for the CDR3: TGTGCCAGCAGTGAAGCACCGGGACAGGGCAATCAGCCCCAGCATTTT.